This TCR beta chain was recorded in a study of T cell responses to AZD1222 COVID-19 vaccine. Per the germline V gene, CDR1 is MNHEY and CDR2 is SMNVEV (reference sequence). Trimming took off 6 bases at V and 2 bases at J, with 17 bases between the two ends. CDR3 size: 16 residues. Assay: immunoSEQ multiplex PCR; the TCRdb copy retains only in-frame clones and omits some. The table includes 150,000 to 180,000 clones, over 85% detected once. Overall study results and limits: Increased Spike-specific TCR breadth and depth were observed after two AZD1222 doses. Donors were mostly white British, more females; clonal diversity possibly underestimated.

About this clone: Its antigen is unknown.

V and J are TRBV27 and TRBJ2-1, with a possible D match to TRBD2 (7 bases). This sequence originates from an adult in good health. The starting material was peripheral blood, obtained on day 0 of AZD1222 vaccination. The CDR3 DNA is TGTGCCAGCAGGCGGGGGCCCTTGGACCCCTACAATGAGCAGTTCTTC. Encoded protein: CASRRGPLDPYNEQFF.